The source of this T cell receptor (beta chain) is a study of blood T cell repertoires in COVID-19. On this clone: The same CDR3 is also encoded by other DNA sequences in this sample.

Some clones are missing from TCRdb's copy, which holds only in-frame ones; the method was immunoSEQ multiplex PCR. This table holds approximately 230,000 clones, just over 90% found once. This CDR3 region has 13 residues. With V trimmed by 5 bases and J by 4 bases, 2 bases remained unmatched. Germline CDR1 reads SGHTA; CDR2 reads FQGTGA. Source material: PBMCs or T cells enriched from blood (not recorded which). The chain combines TRBV7-3 with TRBJ1-1; 9 bases fit TRBD1. The sequence came from a young woman who had recovered from COVID-19. As DNA, the CDR3 is TGTGCCAGCAGCCCGACAGGGGGCACTGAAGCTTTCTTT. Protein: CASSPTGGTEAFF.